This TCR beta chain was obtained from a study of CD8+ T cells in alopecia areata. Indicated treatment: oral pan-JAK inhibitor, 5-10 mg twice daily. Extracted RNA was reverse transcribed, and the resulting cDNA served as sequencing template. Repertoires were generated with immunoSEQ multiplex PCR, while TCRdb's copy carries only in-frame clones and drops some. The sample has 200,000 to 250,000 clones, around 65% seen once. The receptor was derived from a human donor with alopecia areata. This specimen was CD4+ T cells sorted from blood, taken at week 4, from a patient treated with tofacitinib.

DNA of the CDR3: TGCGCCAGCAGCTTGGGGACAGGGATCCAAGAGACCCAGTACTTC. This encodes CASSLGTGIQETQYF. The chain has TRBV5-1 and TRBJ2-5, with 8 bases that match TRBD1. V trimming: 0 bases; J trimming: 1 base; junction bases outside the gene matches: 2. Germline V gene lookup returns CDR1 SGHRS and CDR2 YFSETQ. The CDR3 extends over 15 amino acids.